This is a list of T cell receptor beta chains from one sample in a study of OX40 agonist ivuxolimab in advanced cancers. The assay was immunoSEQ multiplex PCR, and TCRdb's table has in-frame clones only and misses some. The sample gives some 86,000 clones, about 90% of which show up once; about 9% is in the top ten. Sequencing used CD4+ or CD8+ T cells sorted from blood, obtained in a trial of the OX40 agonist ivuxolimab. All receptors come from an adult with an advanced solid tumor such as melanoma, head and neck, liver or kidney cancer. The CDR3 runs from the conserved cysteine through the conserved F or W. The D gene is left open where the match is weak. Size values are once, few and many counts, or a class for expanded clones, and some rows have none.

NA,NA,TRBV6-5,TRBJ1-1,CASSYGGSNTEAFF,TGTGCCAGCAGTTACGGGGGAAGCAACACTGAAGCTTTCTTT
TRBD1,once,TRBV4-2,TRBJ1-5,CASSQGGQGNQPQHF,TGTGCCAGCAGCCAAGGGGGACAGGGGAATCAGCCCCAGCATTTT
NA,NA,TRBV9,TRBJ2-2,CASSVVVRPLLNTGELFF,TGTGCCAGCAGCGTAGTAGTCAGACCACTATTGAACACCGGGGAGCTGTTTTTT
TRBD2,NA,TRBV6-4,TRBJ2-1,CASSEGLAGDNEQFF,TGTGCCAGCAGTGAGGGACTAGCGGGAGACAATGAGCAGTTCTTC
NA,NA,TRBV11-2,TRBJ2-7,CASRPSPLTRSSSYEQYF,TGTGCCAGCAGGCCTTCCCCCCTGACACGCTCAAGCTCCTACGAGCAGTACTTC
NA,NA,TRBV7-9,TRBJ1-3,CASSSRTNTIYF,TGTGCCAGCAGCTCTAGAACAAACACCATATATTTT
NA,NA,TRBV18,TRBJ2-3,CASSPLSTQGHRSTDTQYF,TGTGCCAGCTCACCACTCTCAACACAGGGACACCGTAGCACAGATACGCAGTATTTT
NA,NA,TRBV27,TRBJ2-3,CASSAWDHSGTDTQYF,TGTGCCAGCAGTGCCTGGGACCACAGTGGCACAGATACGCAGTATTTT
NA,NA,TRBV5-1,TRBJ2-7,CASSSGSGLRYEQYF,TGCGCCAGCAGCTCTGGGTCAGGGCTAAGGTACGAGCAGTACTTC
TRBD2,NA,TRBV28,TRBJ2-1,CASSLFYRSGTDNEQFF,TGTGCCAGCAGTTTATTCTACAGGAGCGGGACCGACAATGAGCAGTTCTTC
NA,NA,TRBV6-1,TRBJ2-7,CASAEIYEQYF,TGTGCCAGCGCGGAGATCTACGAGCAGTACTTC
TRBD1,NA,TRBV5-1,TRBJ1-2,CASSSGTGGYGYTF,TGCGCCAGCAGCTCCGGGACAGGGGGATATGGCTACACCTTC
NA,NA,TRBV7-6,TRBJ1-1,CASSLGEEAFF,TGTGCCAGCAGCTTAGGTGAAGAAGCTTTCTTT
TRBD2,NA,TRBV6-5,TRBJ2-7,CASLGGWVSYEQYF,TGTGCCAGCCTCGGGGGGTGGGTCTCCTACGAGCAGTACTTC
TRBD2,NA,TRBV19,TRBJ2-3,CASSIELAGSDTQYF,TGTGCCAGTAGTATAGAGCTAGCGGGATCAGATACGCAGTATTTT
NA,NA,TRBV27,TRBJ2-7,CASSLGAETYEQYF,TGTGCCAGCAGCCTGGGAGCGGAGACCTACGAGCAGTACTTC
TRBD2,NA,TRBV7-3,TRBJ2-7,CASSLTASGSTYEQYF,TGTGCCAGCAGCTTAACGGCTAGCGGCAGTACCTACGAGCAGTACTTC
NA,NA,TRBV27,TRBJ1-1,CASERGGGEAFF,TGTGCCAGCGAAAGAGGGGGAGGGGAAGCTTTCTTT
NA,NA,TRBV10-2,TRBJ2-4,CASSEAGGLAKNIQYF,TGCGCCAGCAGTGAGGCCGGGGGACTAGCCAAAAACATTCAGTACTTC
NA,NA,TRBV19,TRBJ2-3,CASSIRSGAVSTDTQYF,TGTGCCAGTAGTATACGGTCGGGAGCGGTTAGCACAGATACGCAGTATTTT
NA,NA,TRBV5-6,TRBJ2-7,CASSLVGHAYEQYF,TGTGCCAGCAGCTTGGTGGGACACGCTTACGAGCAGTACTTC
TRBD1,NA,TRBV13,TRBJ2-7,CASSLGTVTSQYF,TGTGCCAGCAGCCTTGGGACAGTTACGAGTCAGTACTTC